This T cell receptor (beta chain) stems from a study of T cell changes during pregnancy in multiple sclerosis. The V gene's germline CDR1 is MRHNA and CDR2 SNTAGT. This CDR3 contains 14 residues. Losses at the gene ends were 6 bases for V and 10 bases for J; bases not matched to a gene: 13. Using immunoSEQ multiplex PCR, the repertoire was profiled, and TCRdb retains in-frame clones only, with some absent. The sample has tens of thousands of clones; 90% are singletons. The rearrangement uses TRBV6-4 and TRBJ1-2; TRBD1 aligns across 8 bases. This receptor was obtained from a female donor with multiple sclerosis, enrolled in a pregnancy study. The specimen was peripheral blood, collected in the third trimester of pregnancy. The CDR3 sequence: CASSYSSGGSPYTF. DNA for the CDR3: TGTGCCAGCAGCTATTCCTCAGGGGGCTCCCCCTACACCTTC.